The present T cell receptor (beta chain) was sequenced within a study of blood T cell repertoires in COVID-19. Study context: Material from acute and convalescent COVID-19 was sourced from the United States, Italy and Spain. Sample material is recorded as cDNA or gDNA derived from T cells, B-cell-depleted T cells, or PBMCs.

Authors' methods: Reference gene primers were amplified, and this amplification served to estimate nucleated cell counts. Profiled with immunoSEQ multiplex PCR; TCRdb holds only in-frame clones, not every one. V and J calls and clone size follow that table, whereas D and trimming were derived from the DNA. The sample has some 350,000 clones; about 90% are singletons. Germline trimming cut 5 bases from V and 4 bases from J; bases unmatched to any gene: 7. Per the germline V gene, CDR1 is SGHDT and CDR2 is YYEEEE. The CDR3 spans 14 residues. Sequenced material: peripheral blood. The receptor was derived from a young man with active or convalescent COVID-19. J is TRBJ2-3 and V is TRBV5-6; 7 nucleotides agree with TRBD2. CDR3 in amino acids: CASRSGIFADTQYF. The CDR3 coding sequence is TGTGCCAGCAGAAGCGGGATATTCGCAGATACGCAGTATTTT.